This TCR beta chain was observed in a study of T cells after yellow fever vaccination. This clonotype appeared a few times. The study made its TCR cDNA through 5'RACE template switching. That step introduced a universal primer site along with UMIs. TCRdb called the 5' RACE reads again in MiXCR, with one record for every CDR3 protein. This table has 300,000 to 350,000 distinct CDR3 sequences, roughly 4.3% appearing once. Germline V gene data show CDR1 as MNHEY and CDR2 as SVGEGT. The CDR3 loop spans 16 amino acids. V gave up 6 bases and J gave up 2 bases; unmatched junction bases: 7. Sequencing used PBMCs, obtained 5 days after the yellow fever booster vaccination. The V and J genes are TRBV6-2 or TRBV6-3 and TRBJ1-2; TRBD1 matches 12 bases. The sequence came from a young man who received the YFV17D yellow fever vaccine. In nucleotides, the CDR3 is TGTGCCAGCAGACCACCTGGGACAGGGGGCAACTATGGCTACACCTTC. This encodes CASRPPGTGGNYGYTF.